This passage covers 31 T cell receptor beta chains from one sample sequenced in a study of cytomegalovirus exposure and HLA in healthy donors. Primers for the PCR totalled 60 Vbeta and 13 Jbeta. Profiling relied on immunoSEQ multiplex PCR, and the TCRdb table lists in-frame clones only, not all of them. The sample has 150,000 to 200,000 clones; roughly 75% are singletons. The sample consisted of PBMCs. All receptors derive from a man aged 18-30 years in good health and CMV-seropositive.

The chain joins TRBV10-1 to TRBJ1-1; 7 bases are a match to TRBD1. With 6 bases clipped from V and 0 bases from J, the junction kept 4 bases outside the gene matches. CDR1 and CDR2 (germline): WNHNN, SYGVQD (reference sequence). The CDR3 is made up of 14 amino acids. The CDR3 spells CASSATGLNTEAFF. The CDR3 DNA follows: TGCGCCAGCAGCGCGACAGGGCTGAACACTGAAGCTTTCTTT.

The CDR3 nucleotides read TGCGCCAGCAGCCCGACAGGGGCTACTAATGAAAAACTGTTTTTT. This translates into CASSPTGATNEKLFF. This chain joins TRBV5-1 and TRBJ1-4; 8 nucleotides match TRBD1. The V segment lost 4 bases and the J segment 2 bases; nucleotides outside the gene matches: 4. Germline CDR1 and CDR2: SGHRS and YFSETQ. This CDR3 is 15 amino acids long. The whole variable domain, filled in from reference TRBV5-1 and TRBJ1-4, reads KAGVTQTPRYLIKTRGQQVTLSCSPISGHRSVSWYQQTPGQGLQFLFEYFSETQRNKGNFPGRFSGRQFSNSRSEMNVSTLELGDSALYLCASSPTGATNEKLFFGSGTQLSVL.

CDR3 residues: CAWSLSPETNQETQYF. The CDR3 nucleotides read TGTGCCTGGAGTTTATCCCCTGAAACTAACCAAGAGACCCAGTACTTC. This sequence joins TRBV30 and TRBJ2-5; no clear D gene. This CDR3 has 16 amino acids. Per the germline V gene, CDR1 is GTSNPN and CDR2 is SVGIG (reference sequence). V was cut by 2 bases and J by 0 bases, with 16 bases left in between. The full variable domain, with the rest looked up from reference TRBV30 and TRBJ2-5, is SQTIHQWPATLVQPVGSPLSLECTVEGTSNPNLYWYRQAAGRGLQLLFYSVGIGQISSEVPQNLSASRPQDRQFILSSKKLLLSDSGFYLCAWSLSPETNQETQYFGPGTRLLVL.

This clone was seen only a few times. V is TRBV7-2 and J is TRBJ2-7, with 9 bases aligning to TRBD2. Germline-derived CDR1 and CDR2 are SGHTA and FQGNSA. Unmatched junction bases numbered 5, after V lost 0 bases and J lost 2 bases. There are 16 residues in the CDR3. The CDR3 reads CASSLAGGRAPYEQYF. CDR3 in DNA: TGTGCCAGCAGCTTAGCAGGCGGGAGGGCCCCCTACGAGCAGTACTTC.

This clone was detected once. This chain links TRBV15 with TRBJ1-5; D may be TRBD1 (6 bases). CDR3 length: 13 amino acids. Germline values: CDR1 LNHNV, CDR2 YYDKDF (reference sequence). The V gene lost 8 bases and the J gene lost 7 bases, with 15 bases spanning the gap. The CDR3 sequence is CATRVGAGQPQHF. Written as DNA, the CDR3 is TGTGCCACCCGGGTGGGGGCCGGCCAGCCCCAGCATTTT.

The chain is built from TRBV6-5 and TRBJ2-1, with 12 positions matching TRBD2. Germline V gene lookup returns CDR1 MNHEY and CDR2 SVGAGI. This CDR3 is built from 14 residues. With V trimmed by 7 bases and J by 8 bases, 6 bases remained unmatched. The CDR3 coding sequence is TGTGCCAGCAAGCCTGGACTAGCGGGATATGAGCAGTTCTTC. Protein product: CASKPGLAGYEQFF.

This sequence joins TRBV7-3 and TRBJ2-5, with TRBD2 matching 9 bases. The germline gives CDR1 SGHTA, CDR2 FQGTGA. V lost 2 bases and J lost 4; bases outside the gene matches: 5. This CDR3 spans 15 amino acids. CDR3 DNA sequence: TGTGCCAGCAGCTTAGGCATTAGCGGGAGAGAGACCCAGTACTTC. Its protein product is CASSLGISGRETQYF.

This clone occurred once. The J gene is TRBJ2-7, the V gene TRBV27; D is possibly TRBD1 (5 bases). The length of the CDR3 is 13 residues. V shed 3 bases and J shed 7 bases, with 13 bases lying between them. In germline, CDR1 is MNHEY, CDR2 SMNVEV (reference sequence). This chain's CDR3 is CASSLGPALEQYF. The DNA for the CDR3 is TGTGCCAGCAGTTTGGGGCCCGCCCTGGAGCAGTACTTC.

This clone was found once. The chain joins TRBV7-9 to TRBJ2-2, with 7 bases that match TRBD2. The CDR3 is 13 residues long. V trimming: 5 bases; J trimming: 6 bases; junction bases outside the gene matches: 3. Germline V gives CDR1 SEHNR, CDR2 FQNEAQ (reference sequence). The CDR3 loop reads CASSGLVPGELFF. CDR3 coding DNA: TGTGCCAGCAGCGGACTAGTCCCCGGGGAGCTGTTTTTT.

CDR3 DNA: TGTGCCAGTAGTACCTACGGGACAGGGAGCAATCAGCCCCAGCATTTT. Translating gives CASSTYGTGSNQPQHF. This sequence joins TRBV19 and TRBJ1-5, with 9 bases fitting TRBD1. Germline CDR1 reads LNHDA; CDR2 reads SQIVND (reference sequence). The CDR3 loop spans 16 amino acids. Trimming took 4 bases from V and 1 from J; bases not matched to a gene: 5.

For the CDR3, the DNA is TGTGCCAGCAGTTTAGTAGATAGCAGGGAGGAAGATACGCAGTATTTT. As protein: CASSLVDSREEDTQYF. The chain couples TRBV28 to TRBJ2-3; TRBD2 is a possible D gene (6 bases). The CDR3 totals 16 residues. The germline gives CDR1 MDHEN, CDR2 SYDVKM. The V end was cut by 2 bases, the J end by 5 bases, with 17 bases between.

J is TRBJ2-5 and V is TRBV5-1, with 10 bases lining up with TRBD1. Trimming cost V 7 bases and J 0 bases; bases outside gene matches: 9. The germline V gene has CDR1 SGHRS and CDR2 YFSETQ. The CDR3 runs to 16 residues. CDR3 sequence (DNA): TGCGCCAGCGTGGCCGCGGACAGGGGGTACCAAGAGACCCAGTACTTC. Its protein is CASVAADRGYQETQYF.

DNA for the CDR3: TGTGCCAGCAGTTTTCCCATAGCGGGAGGTACGTCTAGCACAGATACGCAGTATTTT. Translation: CASSFPIAGGTSSTDTQYF. The chain combines TRBV28 with TRBJ2-3; 10 nucleotides align to TRBD2. The CDR3 has 19 amino acids. Germline V gives CDR1 MDHEN, CDR2 SYDVKM. After removal of 3 bases from V and 0 bases from J, the junction contained 12 bases not matched to a gene.

The J gene is TRBJ2-7, the V gene TRBV7-9; maybe TRBD1 (5 bases). The CDR3 contains 15 residues. Trimming took 1 base from V and 4 from J, leaving 14 bases between them. CDR1 SEHNR and CDR2 FQNEAQ come from the germline V gene (reference sequence). CDR3 sequence: CASSLDRGKRYEQYF. The DNA of the CDR3 is TGTGCCAGCAGCTTAGATAGGGGAAAAAGGTACGAGCAGTACTTC.

The chain employs TRBV18 and TRBJ1-1; TRBD1 is a possible D gene (5 bases). CDR1 KGHSH and CDR2 LQKENI come from the germline V gene. This CDR3 spans 13 amino acids. V lost 5 bases, J lost 12 bases, and 19 bases lay in between. CDR3 sequence reads: CASSASQSQGTFF. The CDR3 DNA sequence: TGTGCCAGCTCAGCTTCACAGTCCCAGGGTACTTTCTTT.

The chain recombines TRBV5-4 with TRBJ1-2; D is ambiguous. Germline CDR1 SGHNT, CDR2 YYREEE (reference sequence). Trimming took 4 bases from V and 2 from J, leaving 18 bases between them. The CDR3 spans 16 residues. CDR3 residues: CASSPPRHRNNYGYTF. The CDR3 DNA is TGTGCCAGCAGCCCACCCCGACATAGAAACAACTATGGCTACACCTTC.

CDR3 DNA: TGTGCCATCAGGCGGGCGGATTACAATGAGCAGTTCTTC. Translation: CAIRRADYNEQFF. The chain recombines TRBV10-3 with TRBJ2-1, with D possibly TRBD2 on 5 matching bases. Germline assignment: CDR1 ENHRY and CDR2 SYGVKD. The length of the CDR3 is 13 residues. V was clipped by 6 bases and J by 4 bases, with 10 bases between them.

This rearrangement joins TRBV30 to TRBJ1-3; the D gene is possibly TRBD1 (5 bases). CDR3 length: 14 amino acids. Germline V gene lookup returns CDR1 GTSNPN and CDR2 SVGIG (reference sequence). The V end was cut by 8 bases, the J end by 0 bases, with 14 bases between. The CDR3 loop is CAQEGSFSGNTIYF. The CDR3 nucleotides are TGTGCCCAGGAGGGGTCCTTCTCTGGAAACACCATATATTTT.

The chain has TRBV14 and TRBJ1-1, with 7 nucleotides matching TRBD1. Germline CDR1 and CDR2: SGHDN and FVKESK. V was clipped by 4 bases and J by 6 bases; unmatched bases: 11. The CDR3 sequence is 15 residues long. CDR3 region: CASSPRTGVRAEAFF. In DNA form, the CDR3 reads TGTGCCAGCAGCCCTCGGACAGGCGTTCGGGCTGAAGCTTTCTTT. The full variable domain, completed using reference TRBV14 and TRBJ1-1, is EAGVTQFPSHSVIEKGQTVTLRCDPISGHDNLYWYRRVMGKEIKFLLHFVKESKQDESGMPNNRFLAERTGGTYSTLKVQPAELEDSGVYFCASSPRTGVRAEAFFGQGTRLTVV.

The V gene is TRBV7-9, the J gene TRBJ2-3; tentatively, D is TRBD2 (6 bases). The CDR3 sequence is 14 residues long. V lost 2 bases and J 2 bases, leaving 8 bases between the germline ends. Germline assignment: CDR1 SEHNR and CDR2 FQNEAQ (reference sequence). The DNA of the CDR3 is TGTGCCAGCAGCTTACGGGACTCCACAGATACGCAGTATTTT. Encoded protein: CASSLRDSTDTQYF.

The V gene is TRBV5-1, the J gene TRBJ2-1, with D perhaps matching TRBD1 (5 bases). Deletions cut 7 bases from V and 5 bases from J, with 22 bases between. The CDR3 spans 16 residues. The germline CDR1 and CDR2 sequences are SGHRS and YFSETQ. CDR3 nucleotides: TGCGCCAGCCCCGTATCAACAGGCCGGAACGACAATGAGCAGTTCTTC. It is translated as CASPVSTGRNDNEQFF.

There are a few counts of this clone. This chain joins TRBV28 and TRBJ2-3; 7 bases are a match to TRBD2. CDR1 is MDHEN, CDR2 SYDVKM, per germline. The V segment lost 10 bases and the J segment 6 bases; nucleotides outside the gene matches: 16. The CDR3 totals 15 residues. CDR3 in amino acids: CATAQAGRFLDTQYF. Written as DNA, the CDR3 is TGTGCCACCGCACAAGCGGGAAGGTTCCTTGATACGCAGTATTTT.

This clone was seen more than once but under ten times. V is TRBV18 and J is TRBJ2-3; perhaps TRBD2 as D (5 bases). Germline V lookup: CDR1 KGHSH, CDR2 LQKENI. This CDR3 comprises 13 residues. The V gene lost 6 bases and the J gene lost 4 bases, with 11 bases spanning the gap. This CDR3 is CASSLEVSDTQYF. The CDR3, as DNA: TGTGCCAGCTCCTTGGAGGTTTCAGATACGCAGTATTTT.

V usage is TRBV4-1 and J usage is TRBJ1-1, with 7 bases matching TRBD1. The CDR3 covers 15 residues. Per the germline V gene, CDR1 is MGHRA and CDR2 is YSYEKL. J lost 2 bases, V lost 2 bases, and 5 bases had no gene match. Here the CDR3 DNA reads TGCGCCAGCAGCCAACGGGACAGCAAAAACACTGAAGCTTTCTTT. This gives the protein CASSQRDSKNTEAFF.

This clone was seen a few times. This CDR3 reads CASHPGTAKNTIYF. CDR3 in DNA: TGTGCCAGTCACCCCGGGACAGCGAAGAACACCATATATTTT. The chain recombines TRBV19 with TRBJ1-3; 7 nucleotides line up with TRBD1. V was pared by 8 bases and J by 7 bases, with 11 bases of the junction left unmatched. This CDR3 has 14 residues. Germline V gene data show CDR1 as LNHDA and CDR2 as SQIVND (reference sequence).

V is TRBV18 and J is TRBJ2-7; the match to TRBD2 covers 7 bases. CDR3 length: 15 residues. The germline CDR1 and CDR2 sequences are KGHSH and LQKENI. Trimming removed 6 bases from V and 0 bases from J; junction bases left unmatched: 8. The chain's CDR3 is CASSPSGRSSYEQYF. The CDR3 DNA sequence: TGTGCCAGCTCCCCTAGCGGAAGGAGCTCCTACGAGCAGTACTTC.

The V call is TRBV28, the J call TRBJ2-1; 11 nucleotides match TRBD2. Per the germline V gene, CDR1 is MDHEN and CDR2 is SYDVKM. Losses at the gene ends were 3 bases for V and 13 bases for J; bases not matched to a gene: 14. The CDR3 has 16 amino acids. The CDR3 sequence is CASSFPHDPSGRYQFF. Written as DNA, the CDR3 is TGTGCCAGCAGTTTCCCGCATGATCCTAGCGGGAGGTACCAGTTCTTC.

V gene TRBV19 combines with J gene TRBJ1-3, with no clear D. The CDR3 spans 13 residues. V lost 5 bases and J 4 bases, leaving 9 bases between the germline ends. CDR1 is LNHDA, CDR2 SQIVND, per germline (reference sequence). The CDR3 reads CASSPEPGNTIYF. The CDR3 DNA is TGTGCCAGTAGTCCTGAGCCGGGAAACACCATATATTTT.

This chain uses TRBV5-6 with TRBJ1-4; 7 bases are a match to TRBD1. CDR1 is SGHDT, CDR2 YYEEEE, per germline. Trimming at V came to 4 bases and at J to 7 bases, leaving 7 bases not matched to a gene. CDR3 length: 14 amino acids. For the CDR3, the DNA is TGTGCCAGCAGCCCGGGACAGACGGGTGAAAAACTGTTTTTT. Translated: CASSPGQTGEKLFF.

This clone has only one observation. V usage is TRBV5-4 and J usage is TRBJ2-7; D is perhaps TRBD1 (6 bases). The CDR3 runs to 14 residues. Germline V gives CDR1 SGHNT, CDR2 YYREEE (reference sequence). Trimming took off 4 bases at V and 4 bases at J, with 15 bases between the two ends. CDR3 coding DNA: TGTGCCAGCAGCCTACAGGGCCTCCGTTACGAGCAGTACTTC. Encoded protein: CASSLQGLRYEQYF.

In this sample, this clone turned up a few times. This sample also contains other DNA sequences that code for the same CDR3. V and J are TRBV2 and TRBJ2-7; D is ambiguous. The V end lost 5 bases, the J end lost 0 bases, and 2 bases lay between the germline ends. CDR3 length: 11 residues. Germline V gene sequence: CDR1 SNHLY, CDR2 FYNNEI. This CDR3 is CASSYSYEQYF. The CDR3 bases are TGTGCCAGCAGTTACTCCTACGAGCAGTACTTC.